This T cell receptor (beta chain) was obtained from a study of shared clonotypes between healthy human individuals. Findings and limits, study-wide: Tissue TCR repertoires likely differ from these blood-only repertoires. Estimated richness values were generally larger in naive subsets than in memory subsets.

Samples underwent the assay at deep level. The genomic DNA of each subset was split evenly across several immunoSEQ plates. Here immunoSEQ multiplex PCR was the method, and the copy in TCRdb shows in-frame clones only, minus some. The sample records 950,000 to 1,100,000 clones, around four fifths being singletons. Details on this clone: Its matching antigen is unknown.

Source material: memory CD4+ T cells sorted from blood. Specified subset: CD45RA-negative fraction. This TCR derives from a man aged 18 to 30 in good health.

This CDR3 reads CASSSRTGSRSWYF. The CDR3 region has the DNA TGTGCCAGCAGCTCACGGACAGGGTCAAGATCGTGGTATTTT. The V call is TRBV7-2, the J call TRBJ2-3, with 8 positions matching TRBD1. Germline V gives CDR1 SGHTA, CDR2 FQGNSA. The CDR3 has 14 residues. V lost 4 bases and J lost 14; bases outside the gene matches: 14.